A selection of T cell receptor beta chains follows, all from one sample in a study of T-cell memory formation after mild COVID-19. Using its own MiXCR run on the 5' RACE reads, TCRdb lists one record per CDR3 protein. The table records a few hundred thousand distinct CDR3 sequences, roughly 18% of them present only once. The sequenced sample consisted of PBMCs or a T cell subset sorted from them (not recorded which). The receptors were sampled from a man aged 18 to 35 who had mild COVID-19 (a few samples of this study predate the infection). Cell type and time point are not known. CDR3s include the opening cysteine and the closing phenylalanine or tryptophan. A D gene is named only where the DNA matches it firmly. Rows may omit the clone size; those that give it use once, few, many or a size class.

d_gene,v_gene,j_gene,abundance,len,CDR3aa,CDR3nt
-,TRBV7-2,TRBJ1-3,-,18,CASSLRSPGQGGGNTIYF,TGTGCCAGCAGCTTAAGATCCCCGGGGCAGGGAGGGGGAAACACCATATATTTT
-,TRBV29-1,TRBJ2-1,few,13,CSVEGGTSNEQFF,TGCAGCGTTGAAGGAGGAACATCAAATGAGCAGTTCTTC
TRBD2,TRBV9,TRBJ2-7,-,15,CASSLSWGGTYEQYF,TGTGCCAGCAGTCTGAGTTGGGGGGGAACCTACGAGCAGTACTTC
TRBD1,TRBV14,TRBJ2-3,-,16,CASSQGDRGNTDTQYF,TGTGCCAGCAGCCAAGGGGACAGGGGAAACACAGATACGCAGTATTTT
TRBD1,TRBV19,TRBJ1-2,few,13,CASSPGQGSGYTF,TGTGCCAGTAGCCCGGGACAGGGAAGCGGCTACACCTTC
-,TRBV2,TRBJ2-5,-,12,CASSESKETQYF,TGTGCCAGCAGTGAGAGTAAAGAGACCCAGTACTTC
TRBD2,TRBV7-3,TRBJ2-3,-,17,CASSLTSLAGGQDTQYF,TGTGCCAGCAGCTTAACGTCCCTAGCGGGGGGGCAGGATACGCAGTATTTT
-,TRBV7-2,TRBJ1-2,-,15,CASSPLSGLRYGYTF,TGTGCCAGCAGCCCCCTCTCCGGGCTTCGCTATGGCTACACCTTC
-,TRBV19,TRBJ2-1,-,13,CASTWDGNNEQFF,TGTGCCAGTACGTGGGACGGGAACAATGAGCAGTTCTTC
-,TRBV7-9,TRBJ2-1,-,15,CASSFRDGPGNEQFF,TGTGCCAGCAGCTTTCGGGACGGACCGGGGAATGAGCAGTTCTTC
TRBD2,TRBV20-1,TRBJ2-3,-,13,CSAPSGGADTQYF,TGCAGTGCCCCTAGCGGGGGGGCAGATACGCAGTATTTT
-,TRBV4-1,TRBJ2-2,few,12,CASSQSGLRLFF,TGCGCCAGCAGCCAATCGGGCTTAAGGCTGTTTTTT
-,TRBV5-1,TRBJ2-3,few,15,CASSSPLGAGDTQYF,TGCGCCAGCAGCTCCCCCCTGGGGGCAGGAGATACGCAGTATTTT
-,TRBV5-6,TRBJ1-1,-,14,CASSFGNQYTEAFF,TGTGCCAGCAGCTTTGGCAATCAATACACTGAAGCTTTCTTT
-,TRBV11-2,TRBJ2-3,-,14,CASSLGGFQDTQYF,TGTGCCAGCAGCTTAGGGGGCTTCCAAGATACGCAGTATTTT
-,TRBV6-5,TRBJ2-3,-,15,CASSSGQFITDTQYF,TGTGCCAGTTCCTCAGGACAGTTTATTACAGATACGCAGTATTTT
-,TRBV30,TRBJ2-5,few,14,CAWSANSVQETQYF,TGTGCCTGGAGTGCGAATTCCGTCCAAGAGACCCAGTACTTC
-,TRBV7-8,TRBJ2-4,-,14,CASRLGAKGGIQYF,TGTGCCAGCAGGCTAGGGGCCAAAGGGGGCATTCAGTACTTC
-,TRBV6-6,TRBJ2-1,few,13,CASSSPPRDEQFF,TGTGCCAGCAGTTCCCCTCCAAGGGATGAGCAGTTCTTC